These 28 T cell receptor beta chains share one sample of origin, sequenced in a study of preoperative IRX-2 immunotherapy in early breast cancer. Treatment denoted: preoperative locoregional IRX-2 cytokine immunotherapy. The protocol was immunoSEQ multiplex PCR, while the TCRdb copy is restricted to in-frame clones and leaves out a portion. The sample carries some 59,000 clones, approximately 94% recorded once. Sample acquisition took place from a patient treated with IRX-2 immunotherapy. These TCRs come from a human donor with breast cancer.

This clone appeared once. This CDR3 is CASSPGGRRGGPQEQFF. The CDR3 DNA follows: TGTGCCAGCAGCCCCGGAGGGAGGAGAGGTGGACCCCAAGAGCAGTTCTTC. The chain uses TRBV14 and TRBJ2-1; the D gene is possibly TRBD2 (6 bases). Trimming removed 4 bases from V and 10 bases from J, with 26 bases in between. The CDR3 spans 17 residues. In germline, CDR1 is SGHDN, CDR2 FVKESK.

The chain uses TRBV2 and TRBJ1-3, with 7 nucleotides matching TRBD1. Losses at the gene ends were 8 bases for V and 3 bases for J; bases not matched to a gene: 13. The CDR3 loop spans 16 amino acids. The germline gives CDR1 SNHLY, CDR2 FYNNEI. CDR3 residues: CASRLQGGASGNTIYF. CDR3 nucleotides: TGTGCCAGCCGGCTCCAGGGGGGGGCTAGTGGAAACACCATATATTTT.

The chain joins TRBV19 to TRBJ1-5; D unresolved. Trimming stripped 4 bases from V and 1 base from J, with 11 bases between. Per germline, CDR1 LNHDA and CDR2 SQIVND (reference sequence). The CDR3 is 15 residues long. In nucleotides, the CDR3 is TGTGCCAGTAGTACGGCCCCGGCGAGCAATCAGCCCCAGCATTTT. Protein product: CASSTAPASNQPQHF.

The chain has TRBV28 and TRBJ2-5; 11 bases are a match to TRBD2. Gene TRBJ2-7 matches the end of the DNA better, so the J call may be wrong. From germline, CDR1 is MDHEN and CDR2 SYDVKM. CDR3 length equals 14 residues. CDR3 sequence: CASSTSGGRYEQYF. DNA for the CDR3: TGTGCCAGCAGTACTAGCGGGGGTCGCTACGAGCAGTACTTC.

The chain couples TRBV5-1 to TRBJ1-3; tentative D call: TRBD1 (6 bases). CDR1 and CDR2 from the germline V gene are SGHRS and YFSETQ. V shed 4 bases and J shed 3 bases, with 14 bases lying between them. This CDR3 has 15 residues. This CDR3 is CASSVRGARGNTIYF. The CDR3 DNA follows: TGCGCCAGCAGCGTCCGGGGGGCTCGTGGAAACACCATATATTTT.

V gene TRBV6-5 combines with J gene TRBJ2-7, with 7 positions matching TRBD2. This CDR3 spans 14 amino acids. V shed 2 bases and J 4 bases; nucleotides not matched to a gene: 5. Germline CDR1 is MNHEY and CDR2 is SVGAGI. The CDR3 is CASSYGGEGYEQYF. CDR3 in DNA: TGTGCCAGCAGTTACGGAGGGGAGGGATACGAGCAGTACTTC.

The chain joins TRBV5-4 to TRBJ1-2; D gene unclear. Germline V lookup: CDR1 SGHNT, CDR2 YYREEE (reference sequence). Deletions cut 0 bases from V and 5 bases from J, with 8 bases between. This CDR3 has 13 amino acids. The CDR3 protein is CASSLAPGYGYTF. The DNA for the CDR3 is TGTGCCAGCAGCTTGGCCCCGGGGTATGGCTACACCTTC.

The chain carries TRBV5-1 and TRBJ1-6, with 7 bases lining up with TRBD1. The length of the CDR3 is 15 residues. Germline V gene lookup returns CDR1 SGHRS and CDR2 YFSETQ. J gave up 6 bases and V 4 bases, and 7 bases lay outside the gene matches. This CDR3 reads CASSAKTGFNSPLHF. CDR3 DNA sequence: TGCGCCAGCAGCGCGAAGACAGGGTTTAATTCACCCCTCCACTTT.

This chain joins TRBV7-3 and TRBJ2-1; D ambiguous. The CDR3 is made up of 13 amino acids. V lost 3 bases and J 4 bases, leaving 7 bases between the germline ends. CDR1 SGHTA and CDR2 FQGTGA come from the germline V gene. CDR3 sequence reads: CASSLGSYNEQFF. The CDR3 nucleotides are TGTGCCAGCAGCTTGGGCAGTTACAATGAGCAGTTCTTC. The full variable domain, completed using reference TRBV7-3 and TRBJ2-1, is GAGVSQTPSNKVTEKGKYVELRCDPISGHTALYWYRQSLGQGPEFLIYFQGTGAADDSGLPNDRFFAVRPEGSVSTLKIQRTERGDSAVYLCASSLGSYNEQFFGPGTRLTVL.

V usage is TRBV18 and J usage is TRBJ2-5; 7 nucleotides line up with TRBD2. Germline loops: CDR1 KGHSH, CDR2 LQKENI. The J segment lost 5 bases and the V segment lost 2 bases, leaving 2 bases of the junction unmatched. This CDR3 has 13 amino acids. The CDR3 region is CASSPAGEETQYF. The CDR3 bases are TGTGCCAGCTCACCAGCGGGAGAGGAGACCCAGTACTTC.

The CDR3 region is CASSFRGNTQETQYF. The CDR3, as DNA: TGTGCCAGCAGCTTCCGAGGAAACACCCAAGAGACCCAGTACTTC. The V gene is TRBV11-3, the J gene TRBJ2-5; no reliable D call. Trimming took off 3 bases at V and 1 base at J, with 12 bases between the two ends. This CDR3 is built from 15 residues. The germline gives CDR1 SGHNT, CDR2 YENEEA.

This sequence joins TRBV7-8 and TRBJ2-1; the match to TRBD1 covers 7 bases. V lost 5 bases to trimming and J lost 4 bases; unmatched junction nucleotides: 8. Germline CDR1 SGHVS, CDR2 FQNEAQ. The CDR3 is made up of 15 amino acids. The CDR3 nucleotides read TGTGCCAGCAGCCCCCGGGACAGATTGTACAATGAGCAGTTCTTC. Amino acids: CASSPRDRLYNEQFF.

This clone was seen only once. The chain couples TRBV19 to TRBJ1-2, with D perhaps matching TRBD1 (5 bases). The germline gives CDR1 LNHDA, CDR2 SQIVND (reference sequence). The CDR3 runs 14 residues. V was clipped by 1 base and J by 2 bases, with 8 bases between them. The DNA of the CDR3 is TGTGCCAGTAGTATAGGACAGATCAACTATGGCTACACCTTC. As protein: CASSIGQINYGYTF.

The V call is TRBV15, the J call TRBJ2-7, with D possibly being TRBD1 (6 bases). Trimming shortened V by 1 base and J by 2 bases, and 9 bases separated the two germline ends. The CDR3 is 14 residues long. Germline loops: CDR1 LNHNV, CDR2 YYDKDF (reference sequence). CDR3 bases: TGTGCCACCAGCAGAGGTTCAGGGGCCTACGAGCAGTACTTC. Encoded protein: CATSRGSGAYEQYF. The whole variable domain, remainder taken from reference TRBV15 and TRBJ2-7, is DAMVIQNPRYQVTQFGKPVTLSCSQTLNHNVMYWYQQKSSQAPKLLFHYYDKDFNNEADTPDNFQSRRPNTSFCFLDIRSPGLGDTAMYLCATSRGSGAYEQYFGPGTRLTVT.

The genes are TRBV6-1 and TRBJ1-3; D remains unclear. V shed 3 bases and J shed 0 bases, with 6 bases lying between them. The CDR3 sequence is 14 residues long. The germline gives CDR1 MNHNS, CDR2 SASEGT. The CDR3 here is CASSDLFSGNTIYF. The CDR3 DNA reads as TGTGCCAGCAGTGATCTGTTCTCTGGAAACACCATATATTTT.

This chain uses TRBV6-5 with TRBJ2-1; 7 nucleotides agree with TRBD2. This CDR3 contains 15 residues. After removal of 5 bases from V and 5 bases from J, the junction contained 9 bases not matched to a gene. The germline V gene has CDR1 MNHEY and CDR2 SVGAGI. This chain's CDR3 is CASSPSGAWNNEQFF. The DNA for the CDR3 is TGTGCCAGCAGTCCCAGCGGGGCGTGGAACAATGAGCAGTTCTTC.

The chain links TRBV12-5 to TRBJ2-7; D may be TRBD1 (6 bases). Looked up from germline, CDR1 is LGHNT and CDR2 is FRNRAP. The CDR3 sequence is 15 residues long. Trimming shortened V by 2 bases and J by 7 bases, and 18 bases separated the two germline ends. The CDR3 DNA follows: TGTGCTAGTGGTTTGCCCGGGACACAAACGGAGGAGCAGTACTTC. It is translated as CASGLPGTQTEEQYF. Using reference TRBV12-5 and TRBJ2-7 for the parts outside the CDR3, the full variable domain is DARVTQTPRHKVTEMGQEVTMRCQPILGHNTVFWYRQTMMQGLELLAYFRNRAPLDDSGMPKDRFSAEMPDATLATLKIQPSEPRDSAVYFCASGLPGTQTEEQYFGPGTRLTVT.

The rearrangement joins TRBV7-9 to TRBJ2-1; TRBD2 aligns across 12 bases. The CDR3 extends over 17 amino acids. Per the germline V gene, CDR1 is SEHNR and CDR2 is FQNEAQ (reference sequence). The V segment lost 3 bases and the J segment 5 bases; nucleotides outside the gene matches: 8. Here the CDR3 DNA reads TGTGCCAGCAGCTTCGATCGAACTAGCGGGAGGAACAATGAGCAGTTCTTC. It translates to CASSFDRTSGRNNEQFF.

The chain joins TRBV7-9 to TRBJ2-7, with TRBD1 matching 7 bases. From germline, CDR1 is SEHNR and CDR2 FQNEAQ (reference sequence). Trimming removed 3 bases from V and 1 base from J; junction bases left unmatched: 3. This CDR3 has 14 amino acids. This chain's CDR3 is CASSFNRGSYEQYF. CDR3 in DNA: TGTGCCAGCAGCTTTAACAGGGGATCCTACGAGCAGTACTTC.

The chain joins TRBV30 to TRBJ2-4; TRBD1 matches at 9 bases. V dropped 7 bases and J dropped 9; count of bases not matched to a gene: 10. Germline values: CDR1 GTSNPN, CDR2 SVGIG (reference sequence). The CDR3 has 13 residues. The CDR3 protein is CALTGTGLGIQYF. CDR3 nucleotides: TGTGCCTTAACCGGGACAGGGTTGGGCATTCAGTACTTC.

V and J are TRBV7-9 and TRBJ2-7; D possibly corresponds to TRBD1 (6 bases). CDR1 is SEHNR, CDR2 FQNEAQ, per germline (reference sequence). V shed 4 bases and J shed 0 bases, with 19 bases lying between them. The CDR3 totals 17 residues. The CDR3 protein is CASSSRSTGSSSYEQYF. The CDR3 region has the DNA TGTGCCAGCAGCTCGAGATCTACAGGGTCTAGCTCCTACGAGCAGTACTTC.

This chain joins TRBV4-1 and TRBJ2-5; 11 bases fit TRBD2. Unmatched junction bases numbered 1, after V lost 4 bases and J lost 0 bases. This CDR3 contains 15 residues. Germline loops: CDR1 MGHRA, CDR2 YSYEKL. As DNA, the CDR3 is TGCGCCAGCAGCCCTAGCGGGGGGTACCAAGAGACCCAGTACTTC. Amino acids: CASSPSGGYQETQYF.

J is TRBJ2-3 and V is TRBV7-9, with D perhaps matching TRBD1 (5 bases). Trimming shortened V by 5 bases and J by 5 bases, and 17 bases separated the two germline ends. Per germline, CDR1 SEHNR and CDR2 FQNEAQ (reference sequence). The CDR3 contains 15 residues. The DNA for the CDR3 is TGTGCCAGCAGCCTCCGACAGATCTCACGAGATACGCAGTATTTT. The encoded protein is CASSLRQISRDTQYF.

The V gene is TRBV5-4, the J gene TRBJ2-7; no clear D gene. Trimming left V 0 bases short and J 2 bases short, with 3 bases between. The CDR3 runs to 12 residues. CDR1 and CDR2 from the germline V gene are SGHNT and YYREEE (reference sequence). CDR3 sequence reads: CASSLGTYEQYF. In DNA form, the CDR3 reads TGTGCCAGCAGCTTGGGAACCTACGAGCAGTACTTC.

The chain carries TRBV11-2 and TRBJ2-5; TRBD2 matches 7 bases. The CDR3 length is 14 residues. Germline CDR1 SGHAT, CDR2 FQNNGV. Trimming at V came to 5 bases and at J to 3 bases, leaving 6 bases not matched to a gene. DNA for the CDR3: TGTGCCAGCAGCCGGACTAGGGGCAAAGAGACCCAGTACTTC. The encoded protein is CASSRTRGKETQYF.

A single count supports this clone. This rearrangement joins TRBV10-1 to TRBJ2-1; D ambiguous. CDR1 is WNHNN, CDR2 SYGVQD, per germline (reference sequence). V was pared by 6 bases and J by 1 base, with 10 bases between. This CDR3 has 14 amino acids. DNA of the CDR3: TGCGCCAGCAGGTTGGCTCTGTCCTACAATGAGCAGTTCTTC. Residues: CASRLALSYNEQFF.

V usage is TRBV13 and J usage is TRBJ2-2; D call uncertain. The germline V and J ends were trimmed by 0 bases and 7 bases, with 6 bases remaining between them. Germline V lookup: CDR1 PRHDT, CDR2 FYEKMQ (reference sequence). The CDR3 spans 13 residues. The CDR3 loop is CASSLGLYGELFF. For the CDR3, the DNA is TGTGCCAGCAGCTTAGGCCTCTACGGGGAGCTGTTTTTT.

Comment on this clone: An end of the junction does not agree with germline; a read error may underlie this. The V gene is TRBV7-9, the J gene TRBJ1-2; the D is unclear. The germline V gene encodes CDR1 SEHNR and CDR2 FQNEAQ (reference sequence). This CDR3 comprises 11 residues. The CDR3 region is CASSLAQELNF. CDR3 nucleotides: TGTGCCAGCAGCTTAGCGCAGGAGCTCAACTTC.